These T cell receptor beta chains were read from a single sample in a study of blood T cells in healthy people across ages. Using its own MiXCR run on the 5' RACE reads, TCRdb lists one record per CDR3 protein. The sample contains 1.8 million or so distinct CDR3 sequences, 30% to 40% of which appear only once. The specimen sequenced was blood. These receptors originate from a human donor in good health. Each CDR3 is given with its conserved first and last residue.

J: TRBJ2-3
V: TRBV5-8
CDR3: CASSLVSGGSTDTQYF

J: TRBJ2-3
V: TRBV4-2
CDR3: CASSQAREVTDTQYF

J: TRBJ1-1
V: TRBV12-3/TRBV12-4
CDR3: CASSLNSGTEAFF

J: TRBJ1-5
V: TRBV20-1
CDR3: CSARKDYDQPQHF

J: TRBJ2-7
V: TRBV4-1
CDR3: CASSQGQGPTYEQYF

J: TRBJ2-5
V: TRBV15
CDR3: CATSRDLPQKGLAGNQETQYF

J: TRBJ2-7
V: TRBV19
CDR3: CASRTQGQGNYEQYF

J: TRBJ1-2
V: TRBV27
CDR3: CASSSLQGRDGYTF

J: TRBJ1-2
V: TRBV15
CDR3: CATSRDDWDNTF

J: TRBJ2-4
V: TRBV7-9
CDR3: CASSSWTTPRGAKNIQYF

J: TRBJ2-3
V: TRBV7-9
CDR3: CASSSSRRGVPTDTQYF

J: TRBJ2-1
V: TRBV28
CDR3: CASTGQGSGEQFF

J: TRBJ2-1
V: TRBV7-9
CDR3: CASSPPGLPTSNEQFF

J: TRBJ2-2
V: TRBV4-2
CDR3: CASSQVERGGRTNTGELFF

J: TRBJ2-1
V: TRBV24-1
CDR3: CATSATGAFNYNEQFF

J: TRBJ1-5
V: TRBV5-1
CDR3: CASSLAGQVHQPQHF

J: TRBJ2-1
V: TRBV7-2
CDR3: CASSPGETNEQFF

J: TRBJ2-3
V: TRBV20-1
CDR3: CSAAGTNPPDTQYF

J: TRBJ2-7
V: TRBV29-1
CDR3: CSVSGSYSYEQYF

J: TRBJ2-1
V: TRBV5-6
CDR3: CASTLGGANEQFF

J: TRBJ1-1
V: TRBV5-1
CDR3: CASSTGQGWTEAFF

J: TRBJ2-6
V: TRBV6-5
CDR3: CASSYLRDSGANVLTF

J: TRBJ1-5
V: TRBV7-2
CDR3: CASSLAGRYQPQHF

J: TRBJ1-1
V: TRBV7-9
CDR3: CASSTTTGSEAFF

J: TRBJ2-5
V: TRBV4-2
CDR3: CASSQGLGLTQETQYF

J: TRBJ2-7
V: TRBV7-9
CDR3: CANPSGTGPYEQYF

J: TRBJ2-7
V: TRBV12-3/TRBV12-4
CDR3: CASRPDRESSYEQYF

J: TRBJ1-2
V: TRBV29-1
CDR3: CSVESGLYGYTF

J: TRBJ1-5
V: TRBV15
CDR3: CATSRDATSQPQHF

J: TRBJ1-1
V: TRBV20-1
CDR3: CSARMGHMNTEAFF

J: TRBJ2-4
V: TRBV28
CDR3: CASSPGQGGQEAQYF

J: TRBJ1-2
V: TRBV29-1
CDR3: CSVEGPEGYYGYTF

J: TRBJ2-7
V: TRBV7-2
CDR3: CASSAQTSGGPNYEQYF

J: TRBJ1-1
V: TRBV6-5
CDR3: CASSETVQNTEAFF

J: TRBJ1-2
V: TRBV20-1
CDR3: CSAPALTTGNLPGYTF

J: TRBJ2-1
V: TRBV7-2
CDR3: CASSLVAGSLCNEQFF

J: TRBJ2-5
V: TRBV20-1
CDR3: CSAERAEETQYF

J: TRBJ1-2
V: TRBV7-2
CDR3: CASGSPGTGNYGYTF

J: TRBJ2-5
V: TRBV29-1
CDR3: CSVDISPGETQYF

J: TRBJ2-3
V: TRBV5-5
CDR3: CASSLASRGPDTQYF

J: TRBJ2-3
V: TRBV3-1
CDR3: CASSQCVERTDTQYF

J: TRBJ2-3
V: TRBV4-3
CDR3: CASSQDGGRDTQYF

J: .
V: TRBV7-3
CDR3: CASSSGPSEETQYF

J: TRBJ1-2
V: TRBV4-3
CDR3: CASSQVLWTCGYTF

J: TRBJ1-5
V: TRBV6-2/TRBV6-3
CDR3: CASSPTGLTQPQHF

J: TRBJ2-1
V: TRBV19
CDR3: CASSMASSSYNEQFF

J: TRBJ2-7
V: TRBV20-1
CDR3: CSASGTSGMISYEQYF

J: TRBJ1-6
V: TRBV4-1
CDR3: CAGSQVGQPLHF

J: TRBJ1-2
V: TRBV10-3
CDR3: CAINHPSLNYGYTF

J: TRBJ1-5
V: TRBV6-2/TRBV6-3
CDR3: CASSSAGRYQPQHF

J: TRBJ2-7
V: TRBV11-2
CDR3: CASSSWVERASYEQYF

J: TRBJ1-2
V: TRBV7-2
CDR3: CASSPGGEFYGYTF

J: TRBJ1-2
V: TRBV7-9
CDR3: CASSSAGTANYGYTF

J: TRBJ2-1
V: TRBV7-8
CDR3: CASSFVRPYNEQFF

J: TRBJ2-1
V: TRBV5-4
CDR3: CASSFSGASSYNEQFF

J: TRBJ2-3
V: TRBV11-3
CDR3: CASSTASGGPLGTDTQYF

J: TRBJ2-1
V: TRBV24-1
CDR3: CATRGHSGRYNEQFF

J: TRBJ2-5
V: TRBV6-2/TRBV6-3
CDR3: CASSYSGLAGDVAWETQYF

J: TRBJ1-5
V: TRBV12-3/TRBV12-4
CDR3: CASRKGGDQPQHF

J: TRBJ2-1
V: TRBV11-2
CDR3: CASSLDTLRETQFF